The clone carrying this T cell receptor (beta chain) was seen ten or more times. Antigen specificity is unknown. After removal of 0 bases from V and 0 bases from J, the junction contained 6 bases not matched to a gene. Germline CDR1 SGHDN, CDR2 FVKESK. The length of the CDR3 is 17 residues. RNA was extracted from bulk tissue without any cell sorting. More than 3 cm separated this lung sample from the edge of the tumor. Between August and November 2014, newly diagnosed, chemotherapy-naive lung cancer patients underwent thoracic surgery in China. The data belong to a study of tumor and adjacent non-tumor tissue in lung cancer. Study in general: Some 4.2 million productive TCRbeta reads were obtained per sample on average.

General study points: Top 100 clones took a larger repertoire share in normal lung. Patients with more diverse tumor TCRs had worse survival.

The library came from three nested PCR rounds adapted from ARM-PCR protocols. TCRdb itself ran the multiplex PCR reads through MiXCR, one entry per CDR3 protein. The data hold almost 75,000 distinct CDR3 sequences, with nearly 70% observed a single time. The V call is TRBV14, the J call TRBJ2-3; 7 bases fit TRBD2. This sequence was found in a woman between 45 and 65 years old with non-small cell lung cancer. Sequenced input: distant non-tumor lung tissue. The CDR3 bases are TGTGCCAGCAGCCAAGATCCTGCGGGAGTGAGCACAGATACGCAGTATTTT. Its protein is CASSQDPAGVSTDTQYF.